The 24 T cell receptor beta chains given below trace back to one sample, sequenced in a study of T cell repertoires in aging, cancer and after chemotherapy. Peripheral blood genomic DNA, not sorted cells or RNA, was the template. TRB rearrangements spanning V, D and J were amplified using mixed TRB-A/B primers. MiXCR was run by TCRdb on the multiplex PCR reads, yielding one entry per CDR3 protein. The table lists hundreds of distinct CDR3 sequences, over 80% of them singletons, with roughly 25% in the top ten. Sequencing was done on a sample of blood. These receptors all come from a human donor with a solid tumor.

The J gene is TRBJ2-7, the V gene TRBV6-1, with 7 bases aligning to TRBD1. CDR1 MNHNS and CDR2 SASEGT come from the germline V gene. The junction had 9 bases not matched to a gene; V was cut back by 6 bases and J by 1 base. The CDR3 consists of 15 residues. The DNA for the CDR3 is TGTGCCAGCAGACTCCGGGACAGCCTTTCCTACGAGCAGTACTTC. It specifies CASRLRDSLSYEQYF.

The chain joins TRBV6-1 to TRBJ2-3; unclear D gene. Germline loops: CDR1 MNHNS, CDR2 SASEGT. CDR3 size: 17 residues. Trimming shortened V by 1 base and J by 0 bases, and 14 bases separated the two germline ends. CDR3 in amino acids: CASSEVQGSASTDTQYF. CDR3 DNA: TGTGCCAGCAGTGAAGTCCAAGGTTCGGCTAGCACAGATACGCAGTATTTT.

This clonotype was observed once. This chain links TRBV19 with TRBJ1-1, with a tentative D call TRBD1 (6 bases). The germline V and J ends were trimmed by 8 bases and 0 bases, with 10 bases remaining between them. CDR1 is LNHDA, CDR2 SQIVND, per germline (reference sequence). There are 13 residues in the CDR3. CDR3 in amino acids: CASGGQMNTEAFF. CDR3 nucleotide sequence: TGTGCCAGTGGCGGACAGATGAACACTGAAGCTTTCTTT.

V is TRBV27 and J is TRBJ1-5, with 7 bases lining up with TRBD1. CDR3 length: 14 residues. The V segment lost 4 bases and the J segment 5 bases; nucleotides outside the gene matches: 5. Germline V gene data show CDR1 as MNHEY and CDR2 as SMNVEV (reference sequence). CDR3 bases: TGTGCCAGCAGTTGGGACAGTCAAGATCAGCCCCAGCATTTT. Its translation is CASSWDSQDQPQHF.

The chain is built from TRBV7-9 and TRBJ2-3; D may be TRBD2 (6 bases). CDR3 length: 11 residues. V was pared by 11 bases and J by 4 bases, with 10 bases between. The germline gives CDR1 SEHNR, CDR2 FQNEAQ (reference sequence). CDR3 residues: CAAERADTQYF. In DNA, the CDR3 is TGTGCCGCGGAGCGGGCAGATACGCAGTATTTT.

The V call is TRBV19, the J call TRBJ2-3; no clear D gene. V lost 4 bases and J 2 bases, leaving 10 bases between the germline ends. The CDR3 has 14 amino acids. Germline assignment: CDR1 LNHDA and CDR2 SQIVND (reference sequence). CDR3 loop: CASSTRMTTDTQYF. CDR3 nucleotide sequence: TGTGCCAGTAGTACGCGGATGACCACAGATACGCAGTATTTT.

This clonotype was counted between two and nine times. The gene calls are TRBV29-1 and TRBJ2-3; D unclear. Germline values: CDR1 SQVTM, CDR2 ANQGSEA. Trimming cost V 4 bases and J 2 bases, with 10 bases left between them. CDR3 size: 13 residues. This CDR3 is CSVGKPITDTQYF. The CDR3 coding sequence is TGCAGCGTTGGGAAGCCAATCACAGATACGCAGTATTTT.

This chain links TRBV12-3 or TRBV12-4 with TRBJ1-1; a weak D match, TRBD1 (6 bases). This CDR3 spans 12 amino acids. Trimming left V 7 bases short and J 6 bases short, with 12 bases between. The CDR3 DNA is TGTGCCAGCACCCTGGACAGCCCTGAAGCTTTCTTT. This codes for CASTLDSPEAFF.

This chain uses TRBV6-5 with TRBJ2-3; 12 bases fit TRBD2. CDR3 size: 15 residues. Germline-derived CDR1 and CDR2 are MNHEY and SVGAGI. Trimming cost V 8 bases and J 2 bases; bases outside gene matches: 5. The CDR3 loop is CASRLAGAVTDTQYF. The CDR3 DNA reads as TGTGCCAGCCGACTAGCGGGGGCAGTCACAGATACGCAGTATTTT.

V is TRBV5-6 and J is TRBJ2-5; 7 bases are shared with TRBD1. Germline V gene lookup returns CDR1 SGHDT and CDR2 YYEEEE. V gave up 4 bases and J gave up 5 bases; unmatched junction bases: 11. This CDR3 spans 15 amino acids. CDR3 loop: CASSPREGADETQYF. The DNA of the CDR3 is TGTGCCAGCAGCCCCCGAGAGGGGGCTGATGAGACCCAGTACTTC.

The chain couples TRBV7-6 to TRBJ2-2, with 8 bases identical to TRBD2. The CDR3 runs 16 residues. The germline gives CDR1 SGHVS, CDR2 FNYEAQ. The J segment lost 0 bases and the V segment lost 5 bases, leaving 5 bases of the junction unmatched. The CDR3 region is CASSPRLASNTGELFF. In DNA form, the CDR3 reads TGTGCCAGCAGCCCCCGACTAGCGTCGAACACCGGGGAGCTGTTTTTT.

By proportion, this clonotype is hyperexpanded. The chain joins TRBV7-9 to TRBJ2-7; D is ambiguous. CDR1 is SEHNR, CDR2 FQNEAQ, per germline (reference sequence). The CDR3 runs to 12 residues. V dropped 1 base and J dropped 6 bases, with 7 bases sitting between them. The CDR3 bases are TGTGCCAGCAGCTTAGGGGGATCCGAGCAGTACTTC. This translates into CASSLGGSEQYF. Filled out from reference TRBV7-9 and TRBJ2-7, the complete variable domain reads DTGVSQNPRHKITKRGQNVTFRCDPISEHNRLYWYRQTLGQGPEFLTYFQNEAQLEKSRLLSDRFSAERPKGSFSTLEIQRTEQGDSAMYLCASSLGGSEQYFGPGTRLTVT.

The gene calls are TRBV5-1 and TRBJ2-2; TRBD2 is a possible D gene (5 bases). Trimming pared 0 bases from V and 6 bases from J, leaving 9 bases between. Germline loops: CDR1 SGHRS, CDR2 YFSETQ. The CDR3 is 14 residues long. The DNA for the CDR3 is TGCGCCAGCAGCTTGGATAAGGAGGCCGGGGAGCTGTTTTTT. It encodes CASSLDKEAGELFF. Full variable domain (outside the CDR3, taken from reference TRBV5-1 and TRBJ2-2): KAGVTQTPRYLIKTRGQQVTLSCSPISGHRSVSWYQQTPGQGLQFLFEYFSETQRNKGNFPGRFSGRQFSNSRSEMNVSTLELGDSALYLCASSLDKEAGELFFGEGSRLTVL.

The CDR3 reads CASSLGGYNSPLHF. The CDR3 DNA reads as TGTGCCAGCAGCTTAGGGGGCTATAATTCACCCCTCCACTTT. This chain links TRBV7-4 with TRBJ1-6; D call uncertain. V lost 1 base and J 3 bases, leaving 4 bases between the germline ends. Germline CDR1 SGHVT, CDR2 SQSDAQ. The CDR3 spans 14 residues.

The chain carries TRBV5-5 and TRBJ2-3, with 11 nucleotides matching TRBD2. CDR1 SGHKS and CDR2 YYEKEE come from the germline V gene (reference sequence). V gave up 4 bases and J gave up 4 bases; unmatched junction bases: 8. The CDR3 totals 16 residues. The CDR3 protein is CASSGDSGRASDTQYF. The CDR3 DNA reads TGTGCCAGCAGCGGGGATAGCGGGAGGGCCTCAGATACGCAGTATTTT. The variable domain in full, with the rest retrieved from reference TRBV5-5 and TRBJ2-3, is DAGVTQSPTHLIKTRGQQVTLRCSPISGHKSVSWYQQVLGQGPQFIFQYYEKEERGRGNFPDRFSARQFPNYSSELNVNALLLGDSALYLCASSGDSGRASDTQYFGPGTRLTVL.

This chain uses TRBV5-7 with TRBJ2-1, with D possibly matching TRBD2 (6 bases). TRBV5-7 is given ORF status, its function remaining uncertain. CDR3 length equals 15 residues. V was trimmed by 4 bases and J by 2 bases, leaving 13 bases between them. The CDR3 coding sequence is TGTGCCAGCAGCCCCCGCGGGACGGCCTACAATGAGCAGTTCTTC. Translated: CASSPRGTAYNEQFF.

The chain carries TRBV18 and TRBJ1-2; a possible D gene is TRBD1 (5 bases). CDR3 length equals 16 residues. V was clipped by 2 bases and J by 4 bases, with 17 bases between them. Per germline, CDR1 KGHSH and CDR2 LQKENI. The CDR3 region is CASSPRRDGGPYGYTF. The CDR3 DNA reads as TGTGCCAGCTCACCAAGGAGGGACGGAGGACCCTATGGCTACACCTTC.

CDR3 sequence: CATGAGYSDTQYF. The CDR3 region has the DNA TGTGCCACCGGGGCGGGGTATTCAGATACGCAGTATTTT. The chain employs TRBV24-1 and TRBJ2-3; the D gene is possibly TRBD2 (6 bases). V was shortened by 9 bases and J by 4 bases, with 13 bases between the two germline ends. The CDR3 consists of 13 residues. The germline CDR1 and CDR2 sequences are KGHDR and SFDVKD.

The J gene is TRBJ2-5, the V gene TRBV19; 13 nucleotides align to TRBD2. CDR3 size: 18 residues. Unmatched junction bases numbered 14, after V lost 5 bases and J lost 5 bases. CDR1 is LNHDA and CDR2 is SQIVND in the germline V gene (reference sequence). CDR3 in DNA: TGTGCCAGTAGTGCGCAGTTACTAGCGGGGGGGCGCGGTGAGACCCAGTACTTC. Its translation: CASSAQLLAGGRGETQYF.

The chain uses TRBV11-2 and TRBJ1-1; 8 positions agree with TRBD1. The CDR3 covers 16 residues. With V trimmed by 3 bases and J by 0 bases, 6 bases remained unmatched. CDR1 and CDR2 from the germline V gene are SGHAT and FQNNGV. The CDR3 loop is CASSFRTGLMNTEAFF. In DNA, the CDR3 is TGTGCCAGCAGCTTTCGGACAGGGTTGATGAACACTGAAGCTTTCTTT.

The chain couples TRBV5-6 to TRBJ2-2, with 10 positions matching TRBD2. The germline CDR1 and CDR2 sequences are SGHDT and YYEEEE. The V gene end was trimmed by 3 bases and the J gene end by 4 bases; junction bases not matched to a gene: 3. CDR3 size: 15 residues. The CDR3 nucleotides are TGTGCCAGCAGCTCGGCTAGCGGGAGCACCGGGGAGCTGTTTTTT. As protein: CASSSASGSTGELFF.

CDR3: CSVEGSGGLALYNEQFF. DNA for the CDR3: TGCAGCGTTGAGGGTAGCGGGGGGTTAGCGCTCTACAATGAGCAGTTCTTC. This chain links TRBV29-1 with TRBJ2-1; 10 bases agree with TRBD2. There are 17 residues in the CDR3. Trimming took 3 bases from V and 3 from J; bases not matched to a gene: 11. Germline V lookup: CDR1 SQVTM, CDR2 ANQGSEA.

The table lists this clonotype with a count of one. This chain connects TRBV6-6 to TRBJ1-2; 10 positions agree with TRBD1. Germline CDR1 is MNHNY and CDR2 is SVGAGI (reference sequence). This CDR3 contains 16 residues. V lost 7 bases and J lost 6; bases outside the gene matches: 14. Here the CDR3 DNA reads TGTGCCAGCACTCAATTGTCGGCCGGGACAGGGGATGGCTACACCTTC. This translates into CASTQLSAGTGDGYTF.

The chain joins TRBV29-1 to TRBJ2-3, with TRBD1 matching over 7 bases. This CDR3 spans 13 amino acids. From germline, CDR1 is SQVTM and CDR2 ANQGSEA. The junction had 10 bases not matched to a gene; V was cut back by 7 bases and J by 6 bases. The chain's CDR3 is CSGTDRPRDTQYF. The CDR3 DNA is TGCAGCGGGACGGACAGGCCCCGGGATACGCAGTATTTT.